The 25 T cell receptor beta chains listed next were all sequenced from one sample in a study of T cell repertoires in aging, cancer and after chemotherapy. Amplification of TCR beta used genomic DNA extracted from peripheral blood. A mixed TRB-A/B primer pool amplified rearranged TRB by multiplex touch-down PCR. TCRdb re-analysed the multiplex PCR reads in MiXCR, keeping a single row per CDR3 protein. The sample shows 1,500 to 2,000 distinct CDR3 sequences, 36% of them seen only once. Sequencing was carried out using blood. Every receptor here comes from a human donor with a solid tumor.

In its sample, this clonotype ranks as large. The J gene is TRBJ2-3, the V gene TRBV30; 12 bases agree with TRBD2. Trimming removed 2 bases from V and 1 base from J; junction bases left unmatched: 1. The germline CDR1 and CDR2 sequences are GTSNPN and SVGIG (reference sequence). The CDR3 covers 15 residues. The CDR3 DNA reads TGTGCCTGGAGTAGGACTAGCGGGGGCACAGATACGCAGTATTTT. This encodes CAWSRTSGGTDTQYF.

The genes are TRBV15 and TRBJ1-2; 8 bases agree with TRBD1. V was pared by 1 base and J by 5 bases, with 18 bases of the junction left unmatched. The length of the CDR3 is 19 residues. CDR1 LNHNV and CDR2 YYDKDF come from the germline V gene (reference sequence). CDR3 DNA: TGTGCCACCAGCAGAGTGGCGGACAGGGACGGATGGAGTACGTATGGCTACACCTTC. Amino acids: CATSRVADRDGWSTYGYTF. The full variable domain, completed using reference TRBV15 and TRBJ1-2, is DAMVIQNPRYQVTQFGKPVTLSCSQTLNHNVMYWYQQKSSQAPKLLFHYYDKDFNNEADTPDNFQSRRPNTSFCFLDIRSPGLGDTAMYLCATSRVADRDGWSTYGYTFGSGTRLTVV.

Within the sample, this clonotype is large (0.1 to 1%). The chain is built from TRBV30 and TRBJ1-4, with D unclear. Per germline, CDR1 GTSNPN and CDR2 SVGIG (reference sequence). The CDR3 length is 15 residues. Deletions cut 1 base from V and 2 bases from J, with 11 bases between. As DNA, the CDR3 is TGTGCCTGGAGTGCCCCACATAAGACTAATGAAAAACTGTTTTTT. Encoded protein: CAWSAPHKTNEKLFF.

This clonotype occurred a few times. The chain employs TRBV12-3 or TRBV12-4 and TRBJ2-3, with TRBD1 as a possible D gene (6 bases). There are 15 residues in the CDR3. V dropped 5 bases and J dropped 2 bases, with 14 bases sitting between them. In DNA form, the CDR3 reads TGTGCCAGCAGTGTCGGGACAACCCCCACAGATACGCAGTATTTT. This sequence encodes CASSVGTTPTDTQYF.

This clonotype was seen a handful of times. The J gene is TRBJ2-3, the V gene TRBV4-2; D is unresolved. The germline CDR1 and CDR2 sequences are LGHNA and YNFKEQ. Trimming shortened V by 6 bases and J by 0 bases, and 1 base separated the two germline ends. The CDR3 is made up of 11 amino acids. CDR3 residues: CASSSTDTQYF. The CDR3 region has the DNA TGTGCCAGCAGTAGCACAGATACGCAGTATTTT.

The genes are TRBV7-9 and TRBJ2-5, with D unresolved. Trimming left V 1 base short and J 2 bases short, with 8 bases between. This CDR3 spans 14 amino acids. Germline-derived CDR1 and CDR2 are SEHNR and FQNEAQ (reference sequence). This CDR3 is CASSLDLLQETQYF. The CDR3 DNA follows: TGTGCCAGCAGCTTAGATTTATTGCAAGAGACCCAGTACTTC.

The J gene is TRBJ1-5, the V gene TRBV20-1, with a possible D match to TRBD1 (6 bases). Germline-derived CDR1 and CDR2 are DFQATT and SNEGSKA (reference sequence). This CDR3 spans 14 amino acids. V shed 6 bases and J shed 4 bases, with 16 bases lying between them. CDR3 sequence reads: CSAGGRQRNQPQHF. CDR3 nucleotide sequence: TGCAGTGCCGGGGGCAGGCAGCGAAATCAGCCCCAGCATTTT.

This rearrangement joins TRBV10-3 to TRBJ2-1, with 8 bases lining up with TRBD2. Germline V lookup: CDR1 ENHRY, CDR2 SYGVKD. This CDR3 is built from 13 residues. The V gene end was trimmed by 4 bases and the J gene end by 6 bases; junction bases not matched to a gene: 2. Here the CDR3 reads CAISVGTSNEQFF. The CDR3 DNA sequence: TGTGCCATCAGTGTGGGGACTAGCAATGAGCAGTTCTTC.

The genes are TRBV19 and TRBJ1-6; TRBD1 might be the D (5 bases). CDR1 is LNHDA, CDR2 SQIVND, per germline (reference sequence). V lost 9 bases and J 8 bases, leaving 14 bases between the germline ends. The CDR3 loop spans 13 amino acids. The CDR3 region has the DNA TGTGCCAGCGGAGAAATGGGGGATTCACCCCTCCACTTT. Encoded protein: CASGEMGDSPLHF.

The chain employs TRBV27 and TRBJ2-3; D tentatively reads TRBD1 or TRBD2 (6 bases each). V lost 3 bases to trimming and J lost 6 bases, with 13 bases between them. Germline V lookup: CDR1 MNHEY, CDR2 SMNVEV (reference sequence). The CDR3 loop spans 14 amino acids. The DNA of the CDR3 is TGTGCCAGCAGTTTTGAGGGGGGCGCGGATACGCAGTATTTT. Its protein product is CASSFEGGADTQYF.

Only a few counts were recorded for this clonotype. V is TRBV19 and J is TRBJ2-2; TRBD2 agrees at 11 bases. After removal of 0 bases from V and 3 bases from J, the junction contained 6 bases not matched to a gene. The CDR3 covers 18 residues. CDR1 is LNHDA and CDR2 is SQIVND in the germline V gene (reference sequence). The DNA of the CDR3 is TGTGCCAGTAGTATAGACCATGGGACTAGCGGCTACACCGGGGAGCTGTTTTTT. Its protein product is CASSIDHGTSGYTGELFF.

This clonotype was counted a single time. This chain links TRBV18 with TRBJ2-1; 13 nucleotides align to TRBD2. CDR1 and CDR2 (germline): KGHSH, LQKENI. The junction had 3 bases not matched to a gene; V was cut back by 6 bases and J by 7 bases. The CDR3 is 14 amino acids. CDR3 bases: TGTGCCAGCTCCGGACTAGCGGGAGAGAATGAGCAGTTCTTC. This translates into CASSGLAGENEQFF.

As regards this clonotype: An end of the junction does not agree with germline; a read error may underlie this. The chain has TRBV6-5 and TRBJ1-1; no definite D call. CDR3 length: 14 amino acids. Germline-derived CDR1 and CDR2 are MNHEY and SVGAGI. This chain's CDR3 is CASSIQRVNSEAFF. Here the CDR3 DNA reads TGTGCCAGCAGCATTCAACGGGTGAACTCTGAAGCTTTCTTT.

Of note for this clonotype: Being one base from a much bigger clone, this may be a read error. The chain recombines TRBV5-6 with TRBJ2-3; D remains unclear. The CDR3 extends over 13 amino acids. Germline V gene data show CDR1 as SGHDT and CDR2 as YYEEEE. CDR3 sequence: CASNLDGPDTQYF. In nucleotides, the CDR3 is TGTGCCAGCAACTTGGATGGTCCAGATACGCAGTATTTT.

This clonotype has just a few counts. This chain joins TRBV5-4 and TRBJ2-2, with TRBD2 identical over 9 bases. V shed 6 bases, J shed 2 bases, and the junction held 11 bases outside the gene matches. Germline CDR1 SGHNT, CDR2 YYREEE (reference sequence). The length of the CDR3 is 17 residues. For the CDR3, the DNA is TGTGCCAGCACCTGGGGTACTAGCGGGTTAAACACCGGGGAGCTGTTTTTT. Encoded protein: CASTWGTSGLNTGELFF.

The chain employs TRBV6-2 or TRBV6-3 and TRBJ1-5; D is perhaps TRBD1 (6 bases). The CDR3 contains 16 residues. CDR1 MNHEY and CDR2 SVGEGT come from the germline V gene. Trimming took off 6 bases at V and 0 bases at J, with 15 bases between the two ends. Here the CDR3 DNA reads TGTGCCAGCAGCGTTGACAGGCAACCTAGCAATCAGCCCCAGCATTTT. Its protein is CASSVDRQPSNQPQHF.

This chain connects TRBV5-4 to TRBJ2-7; D perhaps matches TRBD2 (7 bases). Germline V gene lookup returns CDR1 SGHNT and CDR2 YYREEE (reference sequence). The CDR3 covers 13 residues. In DNA, the CDR3 is TGTGCTCTCCATGGCCGGGGGGCGGGGGAGCAGTACTTC. Translation gives CALHGRGAGEQYF.

There are a few counts of this clonotype. The gene calls are TRBV19 and TRBJ1-5; D unclear. Germline loops: CDR1 LNHDA, CDR2 SQIVND (reference sequence). Between the trimmed V and J ends, which lost 1 base and 6 bases, there was a span of 13 bases. CDR3 length: 15 residues. CDR3 coding DNA: TGTGCCAGTAGTATAGGGGCCGCTGGTGGTCAGCCCCAGCATTTT. Its translation: CASSIGAAGGQPQHF.

The V gene is TRBV7-2, the J gene TRBJ1-1, with D hard to call. The V end lost 3 bases, the J end lost 1 base, and 12 bases lay between the germline ends. The CDR3 runs 15 residues. Germline lookup yields CDR1 SGHTA and CDR2 FQGNSA. The CDR3 sequence is CASSLDSLKNTEAFF. CDR3 nucleotides: TGTGCCAGCAGCTTGGATAGCCTTAAGAACACTGAAGCTTTCTTT.

This chain joins TRBV19 and TRBJ2-1, with TRBD1 matching 11 bases. There are 15 residues in the CDR3. In germline, CDR1 is LNHDA, CDR2 SQIVND (reference sequence). Unmatched junction bases numbered 10, after V lost 5 bases and J lost 10 bases. CDR3 nucleotide sequence: TGTGCCAGTAGTCTTGGACAGGGGGCACGGGGGGAGCAGTTCTTC. This sequence encodes CASSLGQGARGEQFF.

A single count supports this clonotype. This may arise from a read error, as a much more abundant clone is one base away. This rearrangement joins TRBV6-6 to TRBJ2-7, with 10 bases matching TRBD2. The CDR3 runs to 15 residues. The germline V gene encodes CDR1 MNHNY and CDR2 SVGAGI (reference sequence). V lost 3 bases, J lost 2 bases, and 4 bases stayed unmatched. The CDR3 here is CASSYNTSGAYEQYF. CDR3 nucleotide sequence: TGTGCCAGCAGTTATAATACTAGCGGGGCCTACGAGCAGTACTTC.

This clonotype has just a few counts. Here the CDR3 DNA reads TGTGCCAGCAGCTTTTTAGTTAGCGGTCAAGAGACCCAGTACTTC. Residues: CASSFLVSGQETQYF. The chain joins TRBV7-9 to TRBJ2-5, with a weak D call TRBD2 (6 bases). CDR3 length equals 15 residues. Trimming shortened V by 3 bases and J by 2 bases, and 13 bases separated the two germline ends. Germline CDR1 SEHNR, CDR2 FQNEAQ (reference sequence). Together with reference TRBV7-9 and TRBJ2-5, the CDR3 gives the full variable domain: DTGVSQNPRHKITKRGQNVTFRCDPISEHNRLYWYRQTLGQGPEFLTYFQNEAQLEKSRLLSDRFSAERPKGSFSTLEIQRTEQGDSAMYLCASSFLVSGQETQYFGPGTRLLVL.

The CDR3 here is CASRSGTGAGNTIYF. In DNA form, the CDR3 reads TGTGCCAGCAGGTCTGGGACAGGTGCTGGAAACACCATATATTTT. This chain uses TRBV27 with TRBJ1-3; TRBD1 matches 8 bases. The CDR3 has 15 residues. With V trimmed by 6 bases and J by 2 bases, 6 bases remained unmatched. CDR1 is MNHEY and CDR2 is SMNVEV in the germline V gene (reference sequence).

Sample share makes this clonotype large. The chain uses TRBV12-3 or TRBV12-4 and TRBJ2-2, with unresolved D. This CDR3 has 14 amino acids. The germline V and J ends were trimmed by 9 bases and 4 bases, with 15 bases remaining between them. CDR3 residues: CASTMELVTGELFF. For the CDR3, the DNA is TGTGCCAGTACGATGGAGCTTGTCACCGGGGAGCTGTTTTTT.

Regarding this clonotype: Since no conserved phenylalanine or tryptophan closes the CDR3, a read error is the likely cause. Because the CDR3's place on the DNA is in doubt, the DNA is left out and the CDR3 is given as listed by TCRdb. The chain links TRBV7-9 to TRBJ2-3; the DNA was not compared with TRBD2, the D call given in the table. The CDR3 is made up of 14 amino acids, end residues included. Germline values: CDR1 SEHNR, CDR2 FQNEAQ (reference sequence). The CDR3 sequence: CASSLDSRGGRPNV.